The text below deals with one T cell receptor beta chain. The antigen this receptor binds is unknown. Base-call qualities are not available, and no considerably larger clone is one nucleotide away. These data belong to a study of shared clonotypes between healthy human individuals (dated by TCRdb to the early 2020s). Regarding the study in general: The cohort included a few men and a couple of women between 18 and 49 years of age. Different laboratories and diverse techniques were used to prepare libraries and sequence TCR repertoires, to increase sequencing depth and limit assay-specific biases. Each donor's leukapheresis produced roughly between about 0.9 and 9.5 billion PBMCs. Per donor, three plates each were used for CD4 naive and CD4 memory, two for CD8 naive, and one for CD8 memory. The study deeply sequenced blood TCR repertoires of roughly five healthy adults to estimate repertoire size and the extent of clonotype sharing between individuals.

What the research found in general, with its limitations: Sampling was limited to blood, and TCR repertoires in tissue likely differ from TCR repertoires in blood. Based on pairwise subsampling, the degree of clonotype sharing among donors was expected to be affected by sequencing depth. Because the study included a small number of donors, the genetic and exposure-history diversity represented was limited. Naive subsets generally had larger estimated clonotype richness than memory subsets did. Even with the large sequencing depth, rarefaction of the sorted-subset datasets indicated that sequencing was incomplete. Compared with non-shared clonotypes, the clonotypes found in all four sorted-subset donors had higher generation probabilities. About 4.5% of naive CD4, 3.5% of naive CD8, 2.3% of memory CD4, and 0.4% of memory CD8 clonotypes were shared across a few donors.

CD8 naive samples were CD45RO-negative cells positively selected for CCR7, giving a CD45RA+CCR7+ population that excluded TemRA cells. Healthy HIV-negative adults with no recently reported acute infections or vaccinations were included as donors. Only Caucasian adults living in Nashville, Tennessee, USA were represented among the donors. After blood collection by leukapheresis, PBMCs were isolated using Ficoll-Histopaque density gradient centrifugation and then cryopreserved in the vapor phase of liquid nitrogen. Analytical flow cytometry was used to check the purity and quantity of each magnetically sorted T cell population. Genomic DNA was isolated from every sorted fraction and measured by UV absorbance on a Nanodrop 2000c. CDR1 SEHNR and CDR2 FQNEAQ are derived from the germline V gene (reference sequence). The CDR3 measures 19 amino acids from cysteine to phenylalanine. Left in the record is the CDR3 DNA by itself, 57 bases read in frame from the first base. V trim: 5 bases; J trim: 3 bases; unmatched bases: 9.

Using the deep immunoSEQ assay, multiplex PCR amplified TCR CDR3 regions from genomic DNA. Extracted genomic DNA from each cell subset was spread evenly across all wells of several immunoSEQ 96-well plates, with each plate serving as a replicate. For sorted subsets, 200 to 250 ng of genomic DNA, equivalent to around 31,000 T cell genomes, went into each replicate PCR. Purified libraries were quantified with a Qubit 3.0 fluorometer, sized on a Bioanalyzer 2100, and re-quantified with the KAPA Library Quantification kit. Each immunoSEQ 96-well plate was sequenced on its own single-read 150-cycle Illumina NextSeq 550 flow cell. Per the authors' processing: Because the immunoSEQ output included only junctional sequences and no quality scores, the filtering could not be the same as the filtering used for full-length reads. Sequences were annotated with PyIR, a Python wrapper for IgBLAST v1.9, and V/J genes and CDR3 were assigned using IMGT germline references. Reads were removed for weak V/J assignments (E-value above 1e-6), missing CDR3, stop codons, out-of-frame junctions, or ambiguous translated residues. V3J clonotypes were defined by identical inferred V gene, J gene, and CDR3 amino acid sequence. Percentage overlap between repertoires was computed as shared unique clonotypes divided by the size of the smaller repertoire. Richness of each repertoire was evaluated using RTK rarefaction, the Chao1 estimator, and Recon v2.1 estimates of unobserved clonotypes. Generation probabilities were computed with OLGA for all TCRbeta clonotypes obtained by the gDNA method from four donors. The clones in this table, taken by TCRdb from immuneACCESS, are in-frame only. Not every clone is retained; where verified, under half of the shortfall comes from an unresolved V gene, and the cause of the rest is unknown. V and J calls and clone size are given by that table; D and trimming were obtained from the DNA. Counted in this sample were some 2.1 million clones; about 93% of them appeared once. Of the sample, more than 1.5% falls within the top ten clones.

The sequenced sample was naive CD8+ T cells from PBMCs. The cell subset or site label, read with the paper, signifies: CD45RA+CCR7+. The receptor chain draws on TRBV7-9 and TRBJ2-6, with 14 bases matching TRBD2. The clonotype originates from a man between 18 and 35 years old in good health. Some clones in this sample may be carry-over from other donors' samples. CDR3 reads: CASSQFPGLAGVGANVLTF. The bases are TGTGCCAGCAGCCAATTCCCGGGACTAGCGGGAGTTGGGGCCAACGTCCTGACTTTC.